This T cell receptor beta chain originates from a study of blood T cell repertoires in COVID-19. Study-level information: T cells, B-cell-depleted T cells, or PBMCs provided the cDNA or gDNA that served as material.

The table came from immunoSEQ multiplex PCR; TCRdb's copy has only in-frame clones and leaves some out. The profile shows under 250,000 clones, approximately 85% of them singletons. V lost 5 bases to trimming and J lost 4 bases, with 18 bases between them. CDR3 length equals 15 residues. CDR1 and CDR2 from the germline V gene are SGHNT and YYREEE (reference sequence). In terms of age and location, participants ranged from roughly 18 to 95 years and lived in under 30 US areas. Which cohort a participant joined came from the clinical history participants gave. V usage is TRBV5-4 and J usage is TRBJ1-1; a weak D match, TRBD1 (5 bases). The sequence was collected from a woman aged 50 to 60 with acute COVID-19. The sample consisted of PBMCs or T cells enriched from blood (not recorded which). CDR3 coding DNA: TGTGCCAGCAGGTCTACAGGTTCGGGGGGCACTGAAGCTTTCTTT. Amino acid sequence: CASRSTGSGGTEAFF.